The clone carrying this TCR beta chain came up many times. Its specificity is not known. The lymph nodes were axillary draining lymph nodes from breast cancer patients. The data originate from a study of breast tumors, draining lymph nodes, adjacent tissues. Study-level results: Compared with lymph nodes, tumors were less diverse; compared with nontumor tissue, more. Tumor T cell lymph node origin was a supported hypothesis, not proven. Compared with basal-like, luminal-like tumors shared significantly more repertoire with nontumor tissue.

A single record per CDR3 protein comes from TCRdb applying MiXCR to the multiplex PCR reads. This table has approximately 130,000 distinct CDR3 sequences, around 20% appearing once. This sequence originates from a female donor with breast cancer. Some clones in this sample may be carry-over from other donors' samples. Input material: axillary lymph node tissue.

The CDR3 sequence: CASSLPEGQGPQYF. CDR3 bases: TGCGCCAGCAGCTTACCGGAAGGACAGGGGCCCCAGTACTTC. The J gene is TRBJ2-7, the V gene TRBV5-1, with 9 positions matching TRBD1. The length of the CDR3 is 14 residues. Germline V gene data show CDR1 as SGHRS and CDR2 as YFSETQ. Trimming took 2 bases from V and 10 from J; bases not matched to a gene: 10.